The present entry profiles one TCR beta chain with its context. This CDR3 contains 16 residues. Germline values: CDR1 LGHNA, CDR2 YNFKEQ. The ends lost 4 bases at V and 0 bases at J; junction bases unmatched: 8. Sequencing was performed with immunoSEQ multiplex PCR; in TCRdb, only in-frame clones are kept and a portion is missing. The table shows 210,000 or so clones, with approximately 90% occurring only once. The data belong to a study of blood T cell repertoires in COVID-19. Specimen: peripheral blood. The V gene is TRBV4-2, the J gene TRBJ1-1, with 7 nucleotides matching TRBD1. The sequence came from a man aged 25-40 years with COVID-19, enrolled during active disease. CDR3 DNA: TGTGCCAGCAGCCCCCTGAGAGGACAGGTGAACACTGAAGCTTTCTTT. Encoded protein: CASSPLRGQVNTEAFF.